The rows below give T cell receptor beta chains drawn from one sample of a study of T-cell reconstitution after alpha-beta-depleted transplantation in children. TCRdb fed the PCR reads into MiXCR, producing one record per CDR3 protein. The sample contains a few hundred thousand distinct CDR3 sequences, about a quarter of which appear only once. Source: PBMCs, taken before TCRalphabeta/CD19-depleted stem cell transplant. These receptors were taken from a boy in the first two years of life with Wiskott-Aldrich syndrome, due to receive a stem cell transplant. The CDR3 runs from the conserved cysteine through the conserved F or W. Fields, in order: V gene, J gene, D gene, clone size, CDR3 DNA, CDR3 protein. The D gene is left open where the match is weak. Rows give clone size only sometimes, using once, few, many, or a class for an expanded clone.

TRBV30,TRBJ2-3,-,many,TGTGCCGGAACGATATCGAGCACAGATACGCAGTATTTT,CAGTISSTDTQYF
TRBV3-1,TRBJ2-1,-,-,TGTGCCAGCAGCCAAGAAACCCCTCGTAGGGGGGACAATGAGCAGTTCTTC,CASSQETPRRGDNEQFF
TRBV5-1,TRBJ2-2,-,few,TGCGCCAGCAGCTTGCAGCCAGGGAGCACCGGGGAGCTGTTTTTT,CASSLQPGSTGELFF
TRBV20-1,TRBJ2-4,-,few,TGCAGTGCTAGAGATGTCGGGATGGTTCAGTACTTC,CSARDVGMVQYF
TRBV29-1,TRBJ2-5,TRBD2,few,TGCAGCGCTTCAGGTGGACTAGCGGGAATTTGGGAGACCCAGTACTTC,CSASGGLAGIWETQYF
TRBV4-2,TRBJ2-1,-,-,TGTGCCAGCAGCCAAGAATCTCTGTTGGGGGATCGGTCCTACAATGAGCAGTTCTTC,CASSQESLLGDRSYNEQFF
TRBV12-3/TRBV12-4,TRBJ2-2,TRBD1,-,TGTGCCAGCAGCACACTCACAGGGGGCGACTCCGGGGAGCTGTTTTTT,CASSTLTGGDSGELFF
TRBV20-1,TRBJ2-1,TRBD2,-,TGCAGTGCTAGATCCACCTCGGGACTAATCTACAATGAGCAGTTCTTC,CSARSTSGLIYNEQFF
TRBV29-1,TRBJ1-2,-,-,TGCAGCGTTGTTCGTGCACCCGGTGGTGGCTACACCTTC,CSVVRAPGGGYTF
TRBV15,TRBJ2-5,-,few,TGTGCCACCAGCAGAGGGACTGCTCAAGAGACCCAGTACTTC,CATSRGTAQETQYF
TRBV5-5,TRBJ2-5,TRBD1,-,TGTGCCAGCAGCCTAGGGACAGGGAGGCAAGAGACCCAGTACTTC,CASSLGTGRQETQYF
TRBV4-1,TRBJ2-5,-,-,TGCGCCAGCAGCCAAGTAGCAGGCGGGGTTGGGACCCAGTACTTC,CASSQVAGGVGTQYF
TRBV7-2,TRBJ2-7,TRBD1,few,TGTGCCAGCAGACGAGACAGGGGGCAGCACGAGCAGTACTTC,CASRRDRGQHEQYF
TRBV5-1,TRBJ2-1,TRBD2,-,TGCGCCAGCAGCCTGACTAGCGGGAGTTCCCCGAGGGAGCAGTTCTTC,CASSLTSGSSPREQFF
TRBV6-1,TRBJ2-3,-,-,TGTGCCAGCAGCAGAAGGGTCACAGATACGCAGTATTTT,CASSRRVTDTQYF
TRBV12-3/TRBV12-4,TRBJ2-1,-,few,TGTGCCAGCAGTCCAAGTCGGGGGGAGCAGTTCTTC,CASSPSRGEQFF
TRBV10-3,TRBJ2-1,TRBD2,-,TGTGCCATCAGTGGCGCCGGGACTAGCGGGAGTAATGAGCAGTTCTTC,CAISGAGTSGSNEQFF
TRBV7-2,TRBJ2-5,-,many,TGTGCCAGCAGCTTAAGGTGGAGCAGTACCGAGACCCAGTACTTC,CASSLRWSSTETQYF
TRBV15,TRBJ2-1,-,-,TGTGCCACCAGCCCGCGGGTCAGCTCCTACAATGAGCAGTTCTTC,CATSPRVSSYNEQFF
TRBV2,TRBJ2-5,-,few,TGTGCCAGCAGTGCGGGTCTTAGGATCCAAGAGACCCAGTACTTC,CASSAGLRIQETQYF
TRBV18,TRBJ1-5,-,few,TGTGCCAGCGCCACAGGGAGAGTAGGCAATCAGCCCCAGCATTTT,CASATGRVGNQPQHF
TRBV5-1,TRBJ2-2,TRBD1,few,TGCGCCAGCAGCACCACACGGACAGGGGGGGGAACGGGAGCTATCGGGGAGCTGTTTTTT,CASSTTRTGGGTGAIGELFF
TRBV20-1,TRBJ2-1,TRBD2,-,TGCAGTGCTCCCAAACTAGCGGGAGGGGTCTACAATGAGCAGTTCTTC,CSAPKLAGGVYNEQFF
TRBV11-2,TRBJ2-1,-,few,TGTGCCAGCAGCTTAGAATTCCCCTACCACAATGAGCAGTTCTTC,CASSLEFPYHNEQFF
TRBV10-3,TRBJ2-1,TRBD2,few,TGTGCCATCAGTGAGTGGGGACTAGCGGGAAACAATGAGCAGTTCTTC,CAISEWGLAGNNEQFF
TRBV19,TRBJ1-1,TRBD1,-,TGTGCCAGTAGTATAAGGACAGGTCGCACTGAAGCTTTCTTT,CASSIRTGRTEAFF
TRBV18,TRBJ2-3,TRBD1,once,TGTGCCAGCTCAGCGTTGACAGGGGGCCATAGCACAGATACGCAGTATTTT,CASSALTGGHSTDTQYF
TRBV29-1,TRBJ2-5,-,-,TGCAGCGTTGAAGATCGGCGGCTAGCTTTTGAGGAGACCCAGTACTTC,CSVEDRRLAFEETQYF
TRBV6-5,TRBJ2-2,TRBD2,-,TGTGCCAGCAGTTACTCGTCCGTCGCGGGGGTCTCGAACACCGGGGAGCTGTTTTTT,CASSYSSVAGVSNTGELFF
TRBV27,TRBJ2-3,-,-,TGTGCCAGCAGTTTAGACGGTGTGGCAGATACGCAGTATTTT,CASSLDGVADTQYF
TRBV15,TRBJ2-4,TRBD2,few,TGTGCCGTAGGGACTAGCGGGAGGCCCTGGGACATTCAGTACTTC,CAVGTSGRPWDIQYF
TRBV18,TRBJ1-1,-,-,TGTGCCAGCTCACCTAATTTGCCCCTGAACACTGAAGCTTTCTTT,CASSPNLPLNTEAFF
TRBV7-6,TRBJ2-7,TRBD2,few,TGTGCCAGCAGCTTAGTAGGTAGCGGGAGTAATGAGCAGTACTTC,CASSLVGSGSNEQYF
TRBV12-3/TRBV12-4,TRBJ2-2,TRBD2,few,TGTGCCAGCACGAGCGGGGCAAACACCGGGGAGCTGTTTTTT,CASTSGANTGELFF
TRBV7-8,TRBJ2-1,TRBD1,-,TGTGCCAGCGTAACGGACAGGGGCTTCTACAATGAGCAGTTCTTC,CASVTDRGFYNEQFF
TRBV28,TRBJ2-7,TRBD2,-,TGTGCCAGCAGCTCACGGACTAGCTCATACTACGAGCAGTACTTC,CASSSRTSSYYEQYF
TRBV24-1,TRBJ1-1,-,-,TGTGCCACCCAAATACAGGATTCGAACACTGAAGCTTTCTTT,CATQIQDSNTEAFF
TRBV20-1,TRBJ2-7,-,-,TGCAGTGCTAGAGATCTCGTTTGGGGAAGCGGCGAGCAGTACTTC,CSARDLVWGSGEQYF
TRBV5-1,TRBJ1-5,-,-,TGCGCCAGCAGCGACGATGGGGTCGGCCCCCAGCATTTT,CASSDDGVGPQHF
TRBV12-3/TRBV12-4,TRBJ2-3,-,-,TGTGCCAGCAGCTTGGGGGGGCGCGGAGATACGCAGTATTTT,CASSLGGRGDTQYF
TRBV9,TRBJ2-5,-,-,TGTGCCAGCAGCGTACGGCACCAAGAGACCCAGTACTTC,CASSVRHQETQYF
TRBV12-3/TRBV12-4,TRBJ1-3,-,-,TGTGCCAGCAGTTTGAGACATATTTATGGAAACACCATATATTTT,CASSLRHIYGNTIYF
TRBV29-1,TRBJ2-5,TRBD2,few,TGCAGCGTTCGGCGCGGGAGGGCCCAAGAGACCCAGTACTTC,CSVRRGRAQETQYF
TRBV20-1,TRBJ2-1,-,-,TGCAGTGCTCTCCCTAAGGACTCCTACAATGAGCAGTTCTTC,CSALPKDSYNEQFF
TRBV6-1,TRBJ1-5,TRBD1,few,TGTGCCAGCAGGGGACAGTTTAATCAGCCCCAGCATTTT,CASRGQFNQPQHF
TRBV7-6,TRBJ2-7,-,-,TGTGCCAGCAGCCCTAGCCGCCGGACCCGCTCCTACGAGCAGTACTTC,CASSPSRRTRSYEQYF
TRBV7-9,TRBJ2-1,TRBD2,-,TGTGCCAGCAGCTCGACTAGCGGGAGGAGAGGTAATGAGCAGTTCTTC,CASSSTSGRRGNEQFF
TRBV20-1,TRBJ1-1,-,-,TGCAGTGCATGGAAAGGCATGGCAAACACTGAAGCTTTCTTT,CSAWKGMANTEAFF
TRBV25-1,TRBJ2-2,TRBD1,few,TGTGCCAGCAGGGGACAGGGAATTTTCACCGGGGAGCTGTTTTTT,CASRGQGIFTGELFF
TRBV5-1,TRBJ2-3,TRBD2,few,TGCGCCAGCAGCTATTTAGCGGGAGGGTCGGATACGCAGTATTTT,CASSYLAGGSDTQYF
TRBV12-3/TRBV12-4,TRBJ1-6,-,few,TGTGCCAGCGCCCTGCAGGGTAATTCACCCCTCCACTTT,CASALQGNSPLHF
TRBV7-2,TRBJ2-1,TRBD2,few,TGTGCCAGCAGCTTAGCCTTCGGGAGGGCAGGATACAATGAGCAGTTCTTC,CASSLAFGRAGYNEQFF